The source of this T cell receptor beta chain is a study of cytomegalovirus exposure and HLA in healthy donors. Overall study findings and caveats: The classifier reportedly diagnosed cytomegalovirus status with high sensitivity and specificity. Most observed TCR sequences were rare, whereas some public TCRs were detected in many donors.

Produced via immunoSEQ multiplex PCR; TCRdb's table is partial and in-frame only. In the table there are 220,000 or so clones, roughly 84% of which are singletons. On this clone itself: Antigen unknown.

The CDR3 has 14 amino acids. Per the germline V gene, CDR1 is MDHEN and CDR2 is SYDVKM. Deletions cut 5 bases from V and 0 bases from J, with 7 bases between. Sequencing input: PBMCs. This clonotype was sampled from a woman in her late teens or twenties in good health and CMV-seropositive. The V gene is TRBV28, the J gene TRBJ1-4; the D gene is possibly TRBD1 (5 bases). CDR3 region: CASSRGSTNEKLFF. In nucleotides, the CDR3 is TGTGCCAGCAGTAGGGGCTCAACTAATGAAAAACTGTTTTTT.